A selection of T cell receptor beta chains follows, all from one sample in a study of blood T cell repertoires in COVID-19. Assay: immunoSEQ multiplex PCR; the TCRdb copy retains only in-frame clones and omits some. The top ten clones hold roughly 3.6% of a sample with roughly 130,000 clones, approximately 89% of them seen once. Sequenced sample: peripheral blood. All receptors derive from an older woman with acute or convalescent COVID-19. Each CDR3 is given with its conserved first and last residue. Fields, in order: J gene, D gene, V gene, clone size, CDR3 protein, CDR3 DNA. A D gene is named only where the DNA matches it firmly. The size of a clone is reported for some rows only, either as once, few or many, or as a class for expanded clones.

>TRBJ2-1|TRBD2|TRBV25-1|NA
CASSEFLAGVNRNEQFF
TGTGCCAGCAGTGAATTCCTAGCGGGAGTCAATCGCAATGAGCAGTTCTTC
>TRBJ1-1|NA|TRBV30|once
CAWSVMAGRNGAFF
TGTGCCTGGAGTGTAATGGCAGGGAGGAATGGAGCTTTCTTT
>TRBJ2-1|TRBD2|TRBV9|NA
CASSVVPSGSSNEQFF
TGTGCCAGCAGCGTAGTTCCTAGCGGGAGCAGTAATGAGCAGTTCTTC
>TRBJ1-2|NA|TRBV7-9|NA
CASSPQGGGYTF
TGTGCCAGCAGCCCACAGGGCGGCGGCTACACCTTC
>TRBJ1-1|NA|TRBV27|NA
CASSFVARGTEAFF
TGTGCCAGCAGTTTCGTGGCTCGGGGCACTGAAGCTTTCTTT
>TRBJ2-7|TRBD1|TRBV14|NA
CASPWGQGSYEQYF
TGTGCCAGCCCATGGGGACAGGGCTCCTACGAGCAGTACTTC
>TRBJ1-3|NA|TRBV18|NA
CASSHGNSGNTIYF
TGTGCCAGCTCCCACGGTAACTCTGGAAACACCATATATTTT
>TRBJ1-1|TRBD1|TRBV2|NA
CASSEGFGGQGVAFF
TGTGCCAGCAGTGAAGGTTTCGGGGGACAGGGGGTAGCTTTCTTT
>TRBJ1-5|NA|TRBV4-1|NA
CASSQEENSNQPQHF
TGCGCCAGCAGCCAGGAGGAGAATAGCAATCAGCCCCAGCATTTT
>TRBJ1-5|NA|TRBV6-1|NA
CASSEGTPYQPQHF
TGTGCCAGCAGCGAAGGGACACCATATCAGCCCCAGCATTTT
>TRBJ2-7|TRBD2|TRBV4-1|NA
CASSQRTSGSGSYEQYF
TGCGCCAGCAGCCAGAGGACTAGCGGGAGTGGTTCCTACGAGCAGTACTTC
>TRBJ1-6|TRBD1|TRBV10-2|NA
CASSERGPPLHF
TGCGCCAGCAGTGAAAGGGGGCCACCCCTCCACTTT
>TRBJ2-1|TRBD1|TRBV19|NA
CASRIRLGQDNEQFF
TGTGCCAGTAGGATCCGGTTGGGACAGGACAATGAGCAGTTCTTC
>TRBJ2-5|TRBD2|TRBV10-3|NA
CAIAQWTSGRETQYF
TGTGCCATCGCCCAGTGGACTAGCGGGAGAGAGACCCAGTACTTC
>TRBJ2-3|TRBD2|TRBV6-5|NA
CASRRDYTDTQYF
TGTGCCAGCAGGAGGGACTACACAGATACGCAGTATTTT
>TRBJ1-1|TRBD1|TRBV19|NA
CASHDRGMNTEAFF
TGTGCCAGCCACGACAGGGGGATGAACACTGAAGCTTTCTTT
>TRBJ1-6|TRBD1|TRBV6-1|NA
CASSAPTTGGGNSPLHF
TGTGCCAGCAGTGCACCAACGACAGGGGGGGGGAATTCACCCCTCCACTTT
>TRBJ2-3|NA|TRBV6-5|NA
CASRGRDSRTDTQYF
TGTGCCAGCAGAGGCCGGGACTCCCGCACAGATACGCAGTATTTT
>TRBJ2-4|TRBD2|TRBV5-1|NA
CASSLGAGVENIQYF
TGCGCCAGCAGCTTGGGAGCGGGGGTGGAGAACATTCAGTACTTC
>TRBJ2-1|NA|TRBV5-1|NA
CASQLDSYNEQFF
TGCGCCAGCCAACTAGATTCTTACAATGAGCAGTTCTTC
>TRBJ1-2|NA|TRBV6-5|NA
CASARRENYGYTF
TGTGCCAGCGCCCGACGGGAAAACTATGGCTACACCTTC
>TRBJ2-3|NA|TRBV29-1|NA
CSADWRGTDTQYF
TGCAGCGCAGACTGGCGGGGCACAGATACGCAGTATTTT
>TRBJ2-1|NA|TRBV29-1|NA
CREPTSTDEQFF
TGCAGGGAACCAACTAGCACGGATGAGCAGTTCTTC
>TRBJ1-5|NA|TRBV5-1|NA
CASSEDGVNQPQHF
TGCGCCAGCAGCGAGGACGGGGTCAATCAGCCCCAGCATTTT
>TRBJ2-1|TRBD2|TRBV10-3|NA
CAISELAGENEQFF
TGTGCCATCTCGGAATTAGCGGGGGAAAATGAGCAGTTCTTC
>TRBJ2-2|NA|TRBV7-3|NA
CASSHLMGRGNTGELFF
TGTGCCAGCAGCCACCTGATGGGGCGGGGAAACACCGGGGAGCTGTTTTTT
>TRBJ1-1|TRBD1|TRBV27|NA
CASSSSTGGAEAFF
TGTGCCAGCAGTTCCTCGACAGGGGGGGCTGAAGCTTTCTTT
>TRBJ2-3|NA|TRBV5-1|once
CASSELTDTQYF
TGCGCCAGCTCCGAGCTCACAGATACGCAGTATTTT
>TRBJ2-3|TRBD2|TRBV30|once
CAWTPGLAGVDTQYF
TGTGCCTGGACCCCGGGACTAGCGGGGGTGGATACGCAGTATTTT